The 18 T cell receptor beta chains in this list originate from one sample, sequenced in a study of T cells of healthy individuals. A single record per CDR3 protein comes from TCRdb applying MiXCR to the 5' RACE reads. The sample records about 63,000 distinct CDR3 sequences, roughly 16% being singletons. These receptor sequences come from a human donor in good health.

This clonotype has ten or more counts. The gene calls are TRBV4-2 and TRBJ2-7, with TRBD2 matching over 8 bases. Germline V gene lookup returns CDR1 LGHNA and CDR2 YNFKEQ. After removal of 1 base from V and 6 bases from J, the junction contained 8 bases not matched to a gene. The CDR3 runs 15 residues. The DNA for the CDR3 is TGTGCCAGCAGCCAAGTAGCGGGGAAGGATGGCGAGCAGTACTTC. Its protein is CASSQVAGKDGEQYF.

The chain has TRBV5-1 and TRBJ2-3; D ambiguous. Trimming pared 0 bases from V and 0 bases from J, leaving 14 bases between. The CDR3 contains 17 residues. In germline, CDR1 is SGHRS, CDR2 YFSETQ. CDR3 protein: CASSLATSAPSTDTQYF. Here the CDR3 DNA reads TGCGCCAGCAGCTTGGCCACGTCGGCCCCTAGCACAGATACGCAGTATTTT.

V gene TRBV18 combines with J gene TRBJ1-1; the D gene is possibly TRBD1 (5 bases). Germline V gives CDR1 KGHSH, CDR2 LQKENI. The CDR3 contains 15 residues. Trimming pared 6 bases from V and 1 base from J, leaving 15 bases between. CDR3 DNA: TGTGCCAGCTCCGCTATACAGACAGCGAACACTGAAGCTTTCTTT. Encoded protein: CASSAIQTANTEAFF.

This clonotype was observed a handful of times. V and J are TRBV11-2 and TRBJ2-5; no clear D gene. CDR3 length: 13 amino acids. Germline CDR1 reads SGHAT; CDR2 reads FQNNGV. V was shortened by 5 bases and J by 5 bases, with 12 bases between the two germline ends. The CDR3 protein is CASSRTEYETQYF. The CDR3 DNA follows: TGTGCCAGCAGCCGCACAGAATACGAGACCCAGTACTTC.

The CDR3 DNA is TGTGCCAGCAGCCTCTTTGACAGTTACAATGAGCAGTTCTTC. Translated, it gives CASSLFDSYNEQFF. The chain employs TRBV13 and TRBJ2-1, with D possibly TRBD1 on 5 matching bases. The V gene lost 5 bases and the J gene lost 4 bases, with 12 bases spanning the gap. This CDR3 spans 14 amino acids. Germline V gives CDR1 PRHDT, CDR2 FYEKMQ (reference sequence).

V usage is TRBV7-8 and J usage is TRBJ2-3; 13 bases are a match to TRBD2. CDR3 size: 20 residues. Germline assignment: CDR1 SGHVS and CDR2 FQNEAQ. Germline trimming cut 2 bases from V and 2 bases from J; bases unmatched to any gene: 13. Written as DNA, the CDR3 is TGTGCCAGCAGCTTATATCCGGGACTAGCGGGGACTCCCAACACAGATACGCAGTATTTT. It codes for CASSLYPGLAGTPNTDTQYF. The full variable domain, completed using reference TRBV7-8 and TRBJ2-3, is GAGVSQSPRYKVAKRGQDVALRCDPISGHVSLFWYQQALGQGPEFLTYFQNEAQLDKSGLPSDRFFAERPEGSVSTLKIQRTQQEDSAVYLCASSLYPGLAGTPNTDTQYFGPGTRLTVL.

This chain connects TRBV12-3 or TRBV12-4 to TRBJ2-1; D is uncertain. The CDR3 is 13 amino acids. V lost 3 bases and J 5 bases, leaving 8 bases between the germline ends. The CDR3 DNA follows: TGTGCCAGCAGTTTCAAGGTCGACAATGAGCAGTTCTTC. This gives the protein CASSFKVDNEQFF.

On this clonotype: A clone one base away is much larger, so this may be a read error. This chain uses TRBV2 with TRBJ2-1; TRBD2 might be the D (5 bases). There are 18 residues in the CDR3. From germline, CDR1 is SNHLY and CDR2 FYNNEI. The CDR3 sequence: CASTPLPPGQADYSEQFF. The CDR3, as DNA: TGTGCCAGCACCCCGCTCCCGCCGGGCCAGGCTGACTACAGTGAGCAGTTCTTC.

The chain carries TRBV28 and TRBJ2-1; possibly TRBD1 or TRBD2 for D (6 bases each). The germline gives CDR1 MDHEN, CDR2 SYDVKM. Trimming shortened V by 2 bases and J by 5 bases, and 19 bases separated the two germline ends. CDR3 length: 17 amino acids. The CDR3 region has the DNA TGTGCCAGCAGTTTAGCGACGGGGGCCGGTCGGGACAATGAGCAGTTCTTC. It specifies CASSLATGAGRDNEQFF.

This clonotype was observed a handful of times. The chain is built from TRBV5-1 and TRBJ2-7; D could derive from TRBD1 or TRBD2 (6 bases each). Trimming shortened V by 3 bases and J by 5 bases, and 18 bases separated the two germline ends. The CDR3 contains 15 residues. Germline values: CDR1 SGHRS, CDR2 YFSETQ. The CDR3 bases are TGCGCCAGCAGCTGGTTCGGAAGGGGGGTCGACGAGCAGTACTTC. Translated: CASSWFGRGVDEQYF.

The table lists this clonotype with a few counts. The CDR3 sequence is CASSQVEGRGNQPQHF. CDR3 nucleotide sequence: TGCGCCAGCAGCCAAGTTGAGGGTAGGGGCAATCAGCCCCAGCATTTT. The gene calls are TRBV4-1 and TRBJ1-5; D is unclear. V lost 1 base, J lost 2 bases, and 12 bases lay in between. Germline CDR1 MGHRA, CDR2 YSYEKL. The CDR3 is 16 residues long.

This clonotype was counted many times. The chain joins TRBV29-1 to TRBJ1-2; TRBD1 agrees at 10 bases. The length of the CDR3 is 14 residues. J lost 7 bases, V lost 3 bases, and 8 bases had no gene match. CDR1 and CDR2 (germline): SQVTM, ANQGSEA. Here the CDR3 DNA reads TGCAGCGTTGATAAGTCCGGGACAGGGGCTGGCTACACCTTC. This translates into CSVDKSGTGAGYTF.

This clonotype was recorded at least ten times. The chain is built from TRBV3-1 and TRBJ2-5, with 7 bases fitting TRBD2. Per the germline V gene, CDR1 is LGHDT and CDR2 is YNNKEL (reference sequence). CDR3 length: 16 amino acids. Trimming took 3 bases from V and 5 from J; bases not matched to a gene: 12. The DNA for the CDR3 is TGTGCCAGCAGCCATAATATGGCACTAGCGAGGGAGACCCAGTACTTC. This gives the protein CASSHNMALARETQYF.

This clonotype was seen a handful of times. The CDR3 protein is CASRTGSYGYTF. The CDR3 DNA follows: TGTGCCAGCAGAACAGGGTCCTATGGCTACACCTTC. The gene calls are TRBV28 and TRBJ1-2, with TRBD1 as a possible D gene (6 bases). Trimming took 6 bases from V and 4 from J, leaving 9 bases between them. CDR3 length: 12 residues. Germline CDR1 reads MDHEN; CDR2 reads SYDVKM.

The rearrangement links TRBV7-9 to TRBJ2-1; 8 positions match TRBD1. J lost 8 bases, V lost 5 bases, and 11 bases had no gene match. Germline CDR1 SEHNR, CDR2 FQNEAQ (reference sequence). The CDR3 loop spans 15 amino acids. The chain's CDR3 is CASSPVQGAVYEQFF. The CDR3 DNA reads TGTGCCAGCAGCCCGGTCCAGGGGGCGGTATATGAGCAGTTCTTC.

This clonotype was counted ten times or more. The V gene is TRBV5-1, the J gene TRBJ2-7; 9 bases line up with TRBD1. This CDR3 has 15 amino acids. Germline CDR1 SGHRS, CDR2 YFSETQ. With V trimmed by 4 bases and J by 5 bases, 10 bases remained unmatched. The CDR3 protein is CASSPYRGLSNEQYF. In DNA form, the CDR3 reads TGCGCCAGCAGCCCATACAGGGGGCTTAGCAACGAGCAGTACTTC.

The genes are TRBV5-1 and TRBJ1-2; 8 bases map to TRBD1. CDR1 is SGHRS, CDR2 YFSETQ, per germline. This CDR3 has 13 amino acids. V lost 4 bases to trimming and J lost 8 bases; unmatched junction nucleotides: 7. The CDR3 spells CASSVGQALGYTF. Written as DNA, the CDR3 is TGCGCCAGCAGCGTGGGACAGGCCTTGGGCTACACCTTC.

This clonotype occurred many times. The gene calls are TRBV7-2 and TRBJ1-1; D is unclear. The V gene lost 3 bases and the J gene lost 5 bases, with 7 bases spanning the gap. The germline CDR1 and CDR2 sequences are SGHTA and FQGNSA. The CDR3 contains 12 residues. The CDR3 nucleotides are TGTGCCAGCAGCTTTGCGGGAACTGAAGCTTTCTTT. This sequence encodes CASSFAGTEAFF.